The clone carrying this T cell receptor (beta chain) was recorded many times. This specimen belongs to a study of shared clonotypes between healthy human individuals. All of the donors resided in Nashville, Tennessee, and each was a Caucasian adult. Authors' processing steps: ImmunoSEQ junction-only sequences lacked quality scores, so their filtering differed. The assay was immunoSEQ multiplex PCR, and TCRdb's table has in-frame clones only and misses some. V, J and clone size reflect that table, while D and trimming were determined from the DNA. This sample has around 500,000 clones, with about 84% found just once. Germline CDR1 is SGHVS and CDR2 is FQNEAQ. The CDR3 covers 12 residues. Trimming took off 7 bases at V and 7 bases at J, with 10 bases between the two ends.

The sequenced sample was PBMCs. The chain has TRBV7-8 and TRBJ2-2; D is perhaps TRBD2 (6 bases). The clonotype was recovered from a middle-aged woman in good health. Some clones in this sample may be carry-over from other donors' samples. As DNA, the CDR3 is TGTGCCAGCATAGGTAGCGGCGGGGAGCTGTTTTTT. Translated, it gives CASIGSGGELFF.